These 5 T cell receptor beta chains were all obtained from the same sample, sequenced in a study of PD-L1 blockade in urothelial cancer. Generated by immunoSEQ multiplex PCR, the TCRdb table keeps only in-frame clones and is missing some. Of about 110,000 clones listed, about 85% were seen once; the top ten hold 2% to 2.5%. Material: PBMCs, obtained around atezolizumab (anti-PD-L1) treatment. The receptors come from a man between 45 and 60 years old with urothelial cancer.

This clone was seen a handful of times. The rearrangement uses TRBV6-4 and TRBJ2-7, with D possibly matching TRBD2 (6 bases). Trimming stripped 0 bases from V and 4 bases from J, with 13 bases between. Looked up from germline, CDR1 is MRHNA and CDR2 is SNTAGT. The CDR3 loop spans 15 amino acids. CDR3 in amino acids: CASSDSMGGPYEQYF. The CDR3 DNA reads TGTGCCAGCAGTGACTCGATGGGAGGCCCTTACGAGCAGTACTTC.

This clone was observed a handful of times. This sequence joins TRBV7-2 and TRBJ1-6, with 7 nucleotides matching TRBD1. With V trimmed by 7 bases and J by 7 bases, 7 bases remained unmatched. The CDR3 totals 14 residues. From germline, CDR1 is SGHTA and CDR2 FQGNSA. The CDR3 bases are TGTGCCAGCACCCAGGGGGGATGGAATTCACCCCTCCACTTT. It specifies CASTQGGWNSPLHF.

The V and J genes are TRBV6-4 and TRBJ2-3, with D perhaps TRBD1 (6 bases). From germline, CDR1 is MRHNA and CDR2 SNTAGT. The CDR3 totals 15 residues. Trimming removed 3 bases from V and 1 base from J, with 11 bases in between. The DNA of the CDR3 is TGTGCCAGCAGTGATTTGCCAGGGGGCACAGATACGCAGTATTTT. It codes for CASSDLPGGTDTQYF.

J is TRBJ1-6 and V is TRBV7-6; D possibly corresponds to TRBD1 (5 bases). CDR1 and CDR2 (germline): SGHVS, FNYEAQ. The CDR3 has 14 residues. Between the trimmed V and J ends, which lost 4 bases and 7 bases, there was a span of 11 bases. CDR3 sequence (DNA): TGTGCCAGCAGCTCAGGGAATCTGAATTCACCCCTCCACTTT. This sequence encodes CASSSGNLNSPLHF. Drawing the rest from reference TRBV7-6 and TRBJ1-6, the complete variable domain is GAGVSQSPRYKVTKRGQDVALRCDPISGHVSLYWYRQALGQGPEFLTYFNYEAQQDKSGLPNDRFSAERPEGSISTLTIQRTEQRDSAMYRCASSSGNLNSPLHFGNGTRLTVT.

The chain couples TRBV19 to TRBJ1-2, with 9 bases aligning to TRBD1. Germline assignment: CDR1 LNHDA and CDR2 SQIVND (reference sequence). V dropped 3 bases and J dropped 0; count of bases not matched to a gene: 8. The CDR3 runs 17 residues. CDR3 region: CASSMGTGYSTNYGYTF. In nucleotides, the CDR3 is TGTGCCAGTAGTATGGGGACAGGGTATTCGACTAACTATGGCTACACCTTC.